The next 8 T cell receptor beta chains were all read from a single sample in a study of cytomegalovirus exposure and HLA in healthy donors. Primers: 60 Vbeta forward and 13 Jbeta reverse. TCRdb keeps only in-frame clones here, not all; method: immunoSEQ multiplex PCR. Found here are some 180,000 clones, over 75% of them singletons; the top ten hold 1.9%. Material for sequencing was PBMCs. The source of these receptors is a woman in her twenties or thirties in good health and CMV-seronegative.

J is TRBJ1-3 and V is TRBV5-6; TRBD1 might be the D (6 bases). This CDR3 is 15 amino acids long. Trimming left V 3 bases short and J 0 bases short, with 10 bases between. The V gene's germline CDR1 is SGHDT and CDR2 YYEEEE. As DNA, the CDR3 is TGTGCCAGCAGCTACGGACAGATCTCTGGAAACACCATATATTTT. Amino acid sequence: CASSYGQISGNTIYF.

Details on this clone: Within the sample, other DNA sequences also encode this same CDR3. This rearrangement joins TRBV30 to TRBJ2-5; 7 bases fit TRBD1. Trimming cost V 0 bases and J 1 base; bases outside gene matches: 5. Germline CDR1 reads GTSNPN; CDR2 reads SVGIG (reference sequence). The CDR3 runs to 15 residues. The CDR3 nucleotides read TGTGCCTGGAGTGTCCCAGGGGGAATCCAAGAGACCCAGTACTTC. Translating gives CAWSVPGGIQETQYF.

The V and J genes are TRBV6-1 and TRBJ1-1; TRBD1 might be the D (6 bases). The CDR3 is 14 residues long. The ends were cut back, 6 bases at V and 0 bases at J, with 11 bases in the middle. The germline V gene has CDR1 MNHNS and CDR2 SASEGT. The CDR3 reads CASSEQGLNTEAFF. In DNA form, the CDR3 reads TGTGCCAGCAGCGAACAGGGCCTGAACACTGAAGCTTTCTTT.

The J gene is TRBJ1-5, the V gene TRBV30, with 7 positions matching TRBD1. Trimming removed 2 bases from V and 9 bases from J; junction bases left unmatched: 7. Per germline, CDR1 GTSNPN and CDR2 SVGIG (reference sequence). CDR3 size: 13 residues. In DNA form, the CDR3 reads TGTGCCTGGAGTAAACAGGGGACGGGGCCCCAGCATTTT. Translating it yields CAWSKQGTGPQHF. The complete variable domain, with remaining parts taken from reference TRBV30 and TRBJ1-5, reads SQTIHQWPATLVQPVGSPLSLECTVEGTSNPNLYWYRQAAGRGLQLLFYSVGIGQISSEVPQNLSASRPQDRQFILSSKKLLLSDSGFYLCAWSKQGTGPQHFGDGTRLSIL.

The chain carries TRBV6-5 and TRBJ2-7; weak D call: TRBD1 (6 bases). CDR3 size: 14 residues. The germline V gene encodes CDR1 MNHEY and CDR2 SVGAGI. The V end lost 6 bases, the J end lost 3 bases, and 15 bases lay between the germline ends. The CDR3 nucleotides are TGTGCCAGCAGCACAGGGCTGGGAGACTACGAGCAGTACTTC. Its translation is CASSTGLGDYEQYF.

This sequence joins TRBV29-1 and TRBJ2-5; no reliable D call. The end of the DNA aligns better with TRBJ2-7, so the J call may be wrong. This CDR3 contains 13 residues. Germline V gene lookup returns CDR1 SQVTM and CDR2 ANQGSEA. DNA of the CDR3: TGCAGCGCCCGATATCGAGGTTATAACGAGCAGTACTTC. This sequence encodes CSARYRGYNEQYF.

The rearrangement uses TRBV9 and TRBJ2-3; 8 bases agree with TRBD2. From germline, CDR1 is SGDLS and CDR2 YYNGEE. The V segment lost 2 bases and the J segment 1 base; nucleotides outside the gene matches: 9. This CDR3 is built from 17 residues. In nucleotides, the CDR3 is TGTGCCAGCAGCGTCGAACTTGGACTAGCTGGCACAGATACGCAGTATTTT. Its protein is CASSVELGLAGTDTQYF.

The rearrangement joins TRBV7-2 to TRBJ2-3, with TRBD2 identical over 8 bases. CDR1 SGHTA and CDR2 FQGNSA come from the germline V gene. V dropped 3 bases and J dropped 6; count of bases not matched to a gene: 5. CDR3 size: 14 residues. Written as DNA, the CDR3 is TGTGCCAGCAGCTTCCAGCGCGGGGGGGATACGCAGTATTTT. Translating it yields CASSFQRGGDTQYF.